The rows below give T cell receptor beta chains drawn from one sample of a study of T-cell reconstitution after alpha-beta-depleted transplantation in children. TCRdb processed the PCR reads anew with MiXCR; each CDR3 protein has one entry. The table lists 500,000 to 750,000 distinct CDR3 sequences, 20% to 30% of them singletons, with less than 40% in the top ten. The source was PBMCs, collected before TCRalphabeta/CD19-depleted stem cell transplant. These receptors were taken from a boy in the first two years of life with Wiskott-Aldrich syndrome, due to receive a stem cell transplant. Each CDR3 is given with its conserved first and last residue. A D gene is named only where the DNA matches it firmly. Clone size is given for some rows only: seen once, a few or many times, or a class if the clone is expanded.

j_call clone_size d_call v_call cdr3_nt cdr3_aa
TRBJ1-5 NA NA TRBV20-1 TGCAGTGCTAGAGCCCAGGTGTATAGCAATCAGCCCCAGCATTTT CSARAQVYSNQPQHF
TRBJ2-1 NA NA TRBV12-3/TRBV12-4 TGTGCCAGCAGCAATTCTACTGGGTACAATGAGCAGTTCTTC CASSNSTGYNEQFF
TRBJ2-1 NA NA TRBV28 TGTGCCAGCAGTGTCGGTGGGGGGGGCCCTCTGTGGGAGCAGTTCTTC CASSVGGGGPLWEQFF
TRBJ2-7 few NA TRBV12-3/TRBV12-4 TGTGCCAGCAGTAACCTGGGGTACGAGCAGTACTTC CASSNLGYEQYF
TRBJ2-1 few NA TRBV11-2 TGTGCCAGCAGCTGGGAGATTCTAACGAACAATGAGCAGTTCTTC CASSWEILTNNEQFF
TRBJ2-7 NA NA TRBV14 TGTGCCAGCAGCCAAGGGCATTGGGAGGAGGGCTACGAGCAGTACTTC CASSQGHWEEGYEQYF
TRBJ2-5 few NA TRBV3-1 TGTGCCAGCAGCCATGAGTACCAAGAGACCCAGTACTTC CASSHEYQETQYF
TRBJ2-7 few TRBD2 TRBV20-1 TGCAGTGCTAGAGATCCTAGCGGGAGGGCTTTTGGTGAGCAGTACTTC CSARDPSGRAFGEQYF
TRBJ1-5 many NA TRBV28 TGTGCCAGCAGTCCGAACAGCAATCAGCCCCAGCATTTT CASSPNSNQPQHF
TRBJ1-1 few TRBD1 TRBV27 TGTGCCAGCACCCGGACAGGGCAGGGGTACACTGAAGCTTTCTTT CASTRTGQGYTEAFF
TRBJ1-5 few NA TRBV4-1 TGCGCCAGCAGCCAAGGGAGATATAGCAATCAGCCCCAGCATTTT CASSQGRYSNQPQHF
TRBJ2-5 NA NA TRBV28 TGTGCCACCAAGGGCCGAACCGCCCGGGAGACCCAGTACTTC CATKGRTARETQYF
TRBJ1-5 NA TRBD1 TRBV29-1 TGCAGCGTTCATAGGACAGGGGAACCGAATAGCAATCAGCCCCAGCATTTT CSVHRTGEPNSNQPQHF
TRBJ2-7 NA NA TRBV5-1 TGCGCCAGCAGCTTGGTGAGAGGACCTTCGGAGCAGTACTTC CASSLVRGPSEQYF
TRBJ2-1 NA NA TRBV2 TGTGCCAGCAGTGAAGGGCCGCCTGAGCAGTTCTTC CASSEGPPEQFF
TRBJ2-1 NA NA TRBV19 TGTGCCAGTAGGGTGGCAGCCGCCTACAATGAGCAGTTCTTC CASRVAAAYNEQFF
TRBJ2-7 NA NA TRBV11-1 TGTGCCAGCAGCTTAGGTCGGGTAGGCGGAGCCTCCTACGAGCAGTACTTC CASSLGRVGGASYEQYF
TRBJ2-1 NA TRBD2 TRBV5-1 TGCGCCAGCAGGCCAGACACGGGACTAGCCCGTAGCGAGCAGTTCTTC CASRPDTGLARSEQFF
TRBJ2-5 NA TRBD2 TRBV7-6 TGTGCCAGCAGCTTAGGCCGGACAGGATCGGGACTAGCGGGAGAGACCCAGTACTTC CASSLGRTGSGLAGETQYF
TRBJ1-6 NA TRBD1 TRBV28 TGTGCCAGCTATGCGACAGGGCGGATTTCACCCCTCCACTTT CASYATGRISPLHF
TRBJ1-5 NA NA TRBV24-1 TGTGCCACCAGTTTTGGATCTGGGGATCAGCCCCAGCATTTT CATSFGSGDQPQHF
TRBJ2-7 NA NA TRBV5-1 TGCGCCAGCAGCTTGGTCGGGGGGACAGTCTACGAGCAGTACTTC CASSLVGGTVYEQYF
TRBJ2-7 few NA TRBV5-5 TGTGCCAGCAGTAGGGGCGGCCATTCCTACGAGCAGTACTTC CASSRGGHSYEQYF
TRBJ2-5 NA NA TRBV6-2/TRBV6-3 TGTGCCAGCAGTTTCGTTGAAGAGACCCAGTACTTC CASSFVEETQYF
TRBJ2-3 NA NA TRBV7-6 TGTGCCAGCAGCTTAGGAATCCGGCCAGGGCAGGGGAGGACAGATACGCAGTATTTT CASSLGIRPGQGRTDTQYF